These 13 T cell receptor beta chains came from one sample sequenced in a study of long-term antiretroviral therapy in people with HIV. Version v3.0 of the immunoSEQ assay was performed at survey level. Profiled with immunoSEQ multiplex PCR; TCRdb holds only in-frame clones, not every one. The data hold 20,000 to 25,000 clones, with around 80% observed a single time. This specimen consisted of unsorted PBMCs, obtained 1.5 years after starting antiretroviral therapy. The receptors shown here come from a young man with HIV.

This clone was counted a single time. This chain connects TRBV14 to TRBJ2-5; 10 bases line up with TRBD2. CDR1 is SGHDN, CDR2 FVKESK, per germline. Losses at the gene ends were 6 bases for V and 6 bases for J; bases not matched to a gene: 7. This CDR3 spans 14 amino acids. CDR3 region: CASRASGSSKTQYF. The CDR3 nucleotides are TGTGCCAGCAGAGCTAGCGGGAGCTCGAAGACCCAGTACTTC.

The chain recombines TRBV9 with TRBJ2-2; D possibly corresponds to TRBD2 (6 bases). The CDR3 consists of 14 residues. V lost 5 bases and J lost 2, with 10 bases in between. Germline CDR1 SGDLS, CDR2 YYNGEE. CDR3 DNA sequence: TGTGCCAGCAGGCCGGAGGGCAACACCGGGGAGCTGTTTTTT. Translating it yields CASRPEGNTGELFF.

The chain joins TRBV28 to TRBJ2-7; TRBD1 aligns across 7 bases. This CDR3 comprises 13 residues. V shed 10 bases, J shed 4 bases, and the junction held 10 bases outside the gene matches. Per germline, CDR1 MDHEN and CDR2 SYDVKM. This chain's CDR3 is CATFQQGLYEQYF. The CDR3 bases are TGTGCCACCTTTCAACAGGGGTTATACGAGCAGTACTTC.

Within the sample, this clone is medium-sized. The chain joins TRBV6-4 to TRBJ2-7; D is uncertain. V lost 2 bases and J 6 bases, leaving 2 bases between the germline ends. Germline V gives CDR1 MRHNA, CDR2 SNTAGT. The CDR3 extends over 10 amino acids. The CDR3 loop reads CASSDIEQYF. Written as DNA, the CDR3 is TGTGCCAGCAGTGACATCGAGCAGTACTTC.

V gene TRBV9 combines with J gene TRBJ2-7; no definite D call. CDR3 size: 16 residues. From germline, CDR1 is SGDLS and CDR2 YYNGEE. The V gene lost 4 bases and the J gene lost 2 bases, with 19 bases spanning the gap. The CDR3 reads CASSPHPISGPYEQYF. CDR3 DNA: TGTGCCAGCAGCCCCCATCCCATTTCTGGGCCCTACGAGCAGTACTTC.

This chain joins TRBV5-1 and TRBJ2-7; tentatively, D is TRBD1 (6 bases). Germline CDR1 is SGHRS and CDR2 is YFSETQ. Trimming took off 1 base at V and 2 bases at J, with 7 bases between the two ends. The CDR3 has 13 amino acids. CDR3 in DNA: TGCGCCAGCAGCTTGTCAGGGGCCTACGAGCAGTACTTC. As protein: CASSLSGAYEQYF.

The rearrangement joins TRBV19 to TRBJ2-7; 11 bases match TRBD2. Germline loops: CDR1 LNHDA, CDR2 SQIVND (reference sequence). Trimming at V came to 5 bases and at J to 3 bases, leaving 12 bases not matched to a gene. CDR3 length: 17 residues. The CDR3 nucleotides read TGTGCCAGTAGTCGCAGGGGCCCTGGACTAGCGGGCTACGAGCAGTACTTC. It specifies CASSRRGPGLAGYEQYF.

The J gene is TRBJ1-1, the V gene TRBV14, with D uncertain. The CDR3 is made up of 14 amino acids. Germline loops: CDR1 SGHDN, CDR2 FVKESK. Trimming took off 0 bases at V and 10 bases at J, with 15 bases between the two ends. CDR3 nucleotides: TGTGCCAGCAGCCAAGAAACCTCTCTTTCCCCAGCTTTCTTT. Its translation: CASSQETSLSPAFF.

This sequence joins TRBV7-2 and TRBJ2-6; tentatively, D is TRBD1 (5 bases). Deletions cut 6 bases from V and 1 base from J, with 10 bases between. Germline V gives CDR1 SGHTA, CDR2 FQGNSA. The CDR3 sequence is 15 residues long. The CDR3 DNA reads TGTGCCAGCAGACCTGACAGATCTGGGGCCAACGTCCTGACTTTC. Translated, it gives CASRPDRSGANVLTF. The full variable domain, with the rest looked up from reference TRBV7-2 and TRBJ2-6, is GAGVSQSPSNKVTEKGKDVELRCDPISGHTALYWYRQSLGQGLEFLIYFQGNSAPDKSGLPSDRFSAERTGGSVSTLTIQRTQQEDSAVYLCASRPDRSGANVLTFGAGSRLTVL.

The CDR3 DNA sequence: TGTGCCATCAGGAAAGAGACAGGGACTGGAAACACCATATATTTT. This encodes CAIRKETGTGNTIYF. The chain joins TRBV10-3 to TRBJ1-3, with TRBD1 identical over 7 bases. The CDR3 has 15 residues. The V gene's germline CDR1 is ENHRY and CDR2 SYGVKD. The V segment lost 6 bases and the J segment 2 bases; nucleotides outside the gene matches: 7.

The chain carries TRBV13 and TRBJ2-5; D unresolved. In germline, CDR1 is PRHDT, CDR2 FYEKMQ (reference sequence). Trimming shortened V by 1 base and J by 5 bases, and 2 bases separated the two germline ends. CDR3 length equals 11 residues. In nucleotides, the CDR3 is TGTGCCAGCAGCTTAGAGGAGACCCAGTACTTC. Protein: CASSLEETQYF.

The CDR3 is CSVPSSGRGTGELFF. CDR3 bases: TGCAGCGTACCTAGCAGCGGGAGGGGAACCGGGGAGCTGTTTTTT. The rearrangement uses TRBV29-1 and TRBJ2-2; 10 bases agree with TRBD2. Per the germline V gene, CDR1 is SQVTM and CDR2 is ANQGSEA. After removal of 6 bases from V and 5 bases from J, the junction contained 9 bases not matched to a gene. The CDR3 has 15 residues.

The chain employs TRBV4-1 and TRBJ1-1; D gene ambiguous. CDR1 MGHRA and CDR2 YSYEKL come from the germline V gene. The CDR3 extends over 13 amino acids. Trimming took 0 bases from V and 9 from J, leaving 11 bases between them. CDR3: CASSQDTGNQAFF. The CDR3 DNA is TGCGCCAGCAGCCAAGATACGGGGAATCAAGCTTTCTTT.